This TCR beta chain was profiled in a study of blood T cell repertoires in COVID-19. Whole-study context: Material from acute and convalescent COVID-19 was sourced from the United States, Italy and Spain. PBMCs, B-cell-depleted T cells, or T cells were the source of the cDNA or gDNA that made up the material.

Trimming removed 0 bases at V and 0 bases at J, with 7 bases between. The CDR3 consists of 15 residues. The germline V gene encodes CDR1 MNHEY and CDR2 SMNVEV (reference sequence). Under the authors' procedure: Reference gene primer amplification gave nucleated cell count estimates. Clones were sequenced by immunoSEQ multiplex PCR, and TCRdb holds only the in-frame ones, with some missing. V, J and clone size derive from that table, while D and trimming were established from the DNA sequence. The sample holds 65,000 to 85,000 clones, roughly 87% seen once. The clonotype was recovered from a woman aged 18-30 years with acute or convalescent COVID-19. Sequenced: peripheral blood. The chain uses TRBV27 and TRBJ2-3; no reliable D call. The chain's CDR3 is CASSLSASSTDTQYF. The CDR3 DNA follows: TGTGCCAGCAGTTTATCTGCCAGTAGCACAGATACGCAGTATTTT.